The source of this T cell receptor (beta chain) is a study of shared clonotypes between healthy human individuals (dated by TCRdb to 2018 to 2020). For context, the study as a whole: The cohort comprised two women and three men aged 18 to 49 years. Blood TCR repertoires of about five healthy adults were deeply sequenced to estimate repertoire size and the extent of clonotype sharing between individuals. Different laboratories and diverse techniques were used to prepare libraries and sequence TCR repertoires, to increase sequencing depth and limit assay-specific biases. Each donor's leukapheresis produced roughly between about 0.9 and 9.5 billion PBMCs. For each donor, three plates each were used for CD4 naive and CD4 memory, two plates were used for CD8 naive, and one plate was used for CD8 memory. Beyond this particular receptor, the publication reports: Even with the large sequencing depth, rarefaction of the sorted-subset datasets indicated that sequencing was incomplete. Pairwise subsampling indicated that sequencing depth was expected to affect the degree of clonotype sharing among donors. Higher generation probabilities were observed for clonotypes shared by all four sorted-subset donors than for non-shared clonotypes. Sharing across several donors was observed for about 5% of naive CD4, under 4% of naive CD8, 2.3% of memory CD4, and around 0.4% of memory CD8 clonotypes. Sampling was restricted to blood, and TCR repertoires in tissue are likely to differ from TCR repertoires in blood. The small number of donors limited the genetic and exposure-history diversity represented. Larger estimated clonotype richness was generally found for naive subsets than for memory subsets.

Regarding this clone: Its recognized antigen is unknown. No clone much larger than this one lies a single base away; base qualities are absent.

Using the deep immunoSEQ assay, multiplex PCR amplified TCR CDR3 regions from genomic DNA. Genomic DNA extracted from each cell subset was distributed evenly over all wells of several immunoSEQ 96-well plates, and each plate served as one replicate. For sorted subsets, roughly 200 ng of genomic DNA, equivalent to tens of thousands of T cell genomes, went into each replicate PCR. Purified libraries were quantified with a Qubit 3.0 fluorometer, sized on a Bioanalyzer 2100, and re-quantified with the KAPA Library Quantification kit. Every immunoSEQ 96-well plate was sequenced on a dedicated single-read 150-cycle Illumina NextSeq 550 flow cell. As for the original processing: Because only junctional sequences without quality scores were contained in the immunoSEQ output, filtering matching that applied to full-length reads could not be performed. To assign V/J genes and CDR3, sequences were annotated using PyIR, a Python wrapper for IgBLAST v1.9, with IMGT germline references. Reads with weak V/J assignments (E-value above 1e-6), missing CDR3, stop codons, out-of-frame junctions, or ambiguous translated residues were removed. A V3J clonotype was defined by an identical inferred V gene, J gene, and CDR3 amino acid sequence. Percentage overlap between repertoires was calculated by dividing the number of shared unique clonotypes by the size of the smaller repertoire. RTK rarefaction, the Chao1 estimator, and Recon v2.1 estimates of unobserved clonotypes were used to assess repertoire richness. Generation probabilities were computed with OLGA for all TCRbeta clonotypes obtained by the gDNA method from several donors. The table comes from immuneACCESS by way of TCRdb, which keeps in-frame sequences with V and J called. Part of the clones is missing from these tables; in studies checked, under half for an unresolved V gene and the rest for unknown reasons. V, J and clone size are those of that table, while D and trimming were read from the DNA. The sample yields 1,500,000 or so clones; approximately 98.5% were counted once. The top ten constitute about 0.34% of the sample.

The CDR3 measures 16 amino acids from cysteine to phenylalanine. The retained sequence is limited to the CDR3, 48 bases, with the frame set at the first base. CDR1 and CDR2 are drawn from the germline V gene: MDHEN, SYDVKM. The germline ends are 17 bases apart after V is trimmed by 6 bases and J by 2 bases. The donors were healthy, HIV-negative adults who had no recently reported acute infections or vaccinations. Only Caucasian adults living in Nashville, Tennessee, USA were represented among the donors. CD4+ T cells were enriched by magnetic negative selection; naive cells were then positively selected on CD45RA, and the negative fraction formed the memory subset. Blood was collected by leukapheresis, and PBMCs were isolated by Ficoll-Histopaque density gradient centrifugation and then cryopreserved in liquid nitrogen vapor phase. Analytical flow cytometry was used to check the purity and quantity of every magnetically sorted T cell population. Each sorted fraction had its genomic DNA isolated and then quantified by UV absorbance on a Nanodrop 2000c.

The sequenced sample consisted of naive CD4+ T cells sorted from blood. Explained via the paper, the cell subset or site label denotes: CD45RA+ positively selected. The sequence came from a young man in good health. Recombination joined TRBV28 with TRBJ2-1; the D segment is perhaps TRBD1 or TRBD2, each sharing 5 matched bases. DNA sequence: TGTGCCAGCAGCAACCAGGGAGCGGAGACCTACAATGAGCAGTTCTTC. Translated, it gives CASSNQGAETYNEQFF. The CDR3, completed at both ends by the reference TRBV28 and TRBJ2-1 genes, gives the full variable domain DVKVTQSSRYLVKRTGEKVFLECVQDMDHENMFWYRQDPGLGLRLIYFSYDVKMKEKGDIPEGYSVSREKKERFSLILESASTNQTSMYLCASSNQGAETYNEQFFGPGTRLTVL.